Below, 26 T cell receptor beta chains from the same sample are listed, as sequenced in a study of blood T cell repertoires in COVID-19. Clones were sequenced by immunoSEQ multiplex PCR, and TCRdb holds only the in-frame ones, with some missing. The sample yields about 120,000 clones, approximately 91% seen once. The sample taken for sequencing was peripheral blood. All receptors come from a woman older than 75 with acute or convalescent COVID-19.

V usage is TRBV19 and J usage is TRBJ2-1, with D unclear. This CDR3 is 17 amino acids long. Germline V gene lookup returns CDR1 LNHDA and CDR2 SQIVND (reference sequence). V was clipped by 7 bases and J by 0 bases, with 19 bases between them. CDR3 loop: CASTEYSIRSSYNEQFF. The CDR3 DNA is TGTGCCAGTACCGAGTATAGTATCCGTAGCTCCTACAATGAGCAGTTCTTC.

The rearrangement links TRBV2 to TRBJ1-2; D uncertain. Trimming removed 5 bases at V and 2 bases at J, with 12 bases between. The CDR3 has 14 amino acids. Germline CDR1 SNHLY, CDR2 FYNNEI. The CDR3 sequence is CASSQFTGNYGYTF. The CDR3 DNA follows: TGTGCCAGCAGTCAATTCACGGGAAACTATGGCTACACCTTC.

V usage is TRBV5-1 and J usage is TRBJ2-1; 10 nucleotides match TRBD2. The germline gives CDR1 SGHRS, CDR2 YFSETQ. The CDR3 totals 16 residues. Germline trimming cut 3 bases from V and 0 bases from J; bases unmatched to any gene: 3. CDR3: CASSSLAGGSYNEQFF. The CDR3 bases are TGCGCCAGCAGCTCTTTAGCGGGAGGCTCCTACAATGAGCAGTTCTTC.

J is TRBJ2-3 and V is TRBV24-1, with D possibly TRBD1 on 6 matching bases. V was clipped by 9 bases and J by 5 bases, with 14 bases between them. The CDR3 sequence is 13 residues long. Germline CDR1 KGHDR, CDR2 SFDVKD. The CDR3 protein is CATQGGGRDTQYF. The CDR3 DNA reads as TGTGCCACCCAGGGTGGGGGCCGAGATACGCAGTATTTT.

V is TRBV11-1 and J is TRBJ2-7; tentatively, D is TRBD1 (6 bases). This CDR3 is built from 13 residues. Trimming stripped 1 base from V and 7 bases from J, with 11 bases between. The germline gives CDR1 SGHAT, CDR2 FQDESV (reference sequence). The chain's CDR3 is CASSLGGGWEQYF. Here the CDR3 DNA reads TGTGCCAGCAGCTTAGGAGGGGGATGGGAGCAGTACTTC.

This clone showed up just once. The DNA for the CDR3 is TGCGCCAGCAGCTTAAGCGGGAGCACAGATACGCAGTATTTT. Its translation is CASSLSGSTDTQYF. The rearrangement links TRBV5-1 to TRBJ2-3; tentatively, D is TRBD2 (6 bases). The CDR3 totals 14 residues. Germline V CDR1 and CDR2: SGHRS, YFSETQ. Deletions cut 2 bases from V and 0 bases from J, with 7 bases between.

This clone occurred once. This CDR3 reads CASSYMHTGAGNTIYF. In nucleotides, the CDR3 is TGTGCCAGCAGCTATATGCACACAGGGGCAGGAAACACCATATATTTT. The chain is built from TRBV7-6 and TRBJ1-3; TRBD1 aligns across 7 bases. Germline lookup yields CDR1 SGHVS and CDR2 FNYEAQ. V trimming: 4 bases; J trimming: 4 bases; junction bases outside the gene matches: 10. This CDR3 region has 16 residues. Looking up the rest from reference TRBV7-6 and TRBJ1-3 gives the full variable domain: GAGVSQSPRYKVTKRGQDVALRCDPISGHVSLYWYRQALGQGPEFLTYFNYEAQQDKSGLPNDRFSAERPEGSISTLTIQRTEQRDSAMYRCASSYMHTGAGNTIYFGEGSWLTVV.

V and J are TRBV5-1 and TRBJ2-7; 11 bases align to TRBD2. The CDR3 runs to 16 residues. V dropped 2 bases and J dropped 3; count of bases not matched to a gene: 7. The germline CDR1 and CDR2 sequences are SGHRS and YFSETQ. CDR3: CASSLGSGRENYEQYF. In nucleotides, the CDR3 is TGCGCCAGCAGCTTAGGTAGCGGGAGGGAAAACTACGAGCAGTACTTC.

This chain links TRBV9 with TRBJ1-3, with TRBD1 identical over 11 bases. V lost 0 bases and J lost 6; bases outside the gene matches: 2. CDR3 size: 15 residues. CDR1 is SGDLS, CDR2 YYNGEE, per germline. CDR3 sequence: CASSVDGQGANTIYF. CDR3 sequence (DNA): TGTGCCAGCAGCGTAGACGGACAGGGGGCAAACACCATATATTTT.

The V gene is TRBV29-1, the J gene TRBJ1-2, with TRBD1 matching 9 bases. There are 13 residues in the CDR3. Trimming cost V 7 bases and J 5 bases; bases outside gene matches: 8. Germline-derived CDR1 and CDR2 are SQVTM and ANQGSEA. The CDR3 DNA follows: TGCAGCGACAGACGACAGGGGGGGTATGGCTACACCTTC. Translation: CSDRRQGGYGYTF.

This clone was counted between two and nine times. V is TRBV10-2 and J is TRBJ1-5; D remains unclear. Germline CDR1 WSHSY, CDR2 SAAADI. V lost 0 bases to trimming and J lost 4 bases, with 7 bases between them. This CDR3 contains 14 residues. CDR3 sequence reads: CASSESSRNQPQHF. In DNA, the CDR3 is TGCGCCAGCAGTGAGTCGAGCAGGAATCAGCCCCAGCATTTT.

The chain uses TRBV10-3 and TRBJ1-6, with a weak D call TRBD1 (5 bases). With 6 bases removed from V and 0 bases from J, the gap between germline ends came to 9 bases. This CDR3 spans 15 amino acids. From germline, CDR1 is ENHRY and CDR2 SYGVKD. In DNA form, the CDR3 reads TGTGCCATCAGCAGACAGAGCTCCTATAATTCACCCCTCCACTTT. Its protein is CAISRQSSYNSPLHF.

This chain connects TRBV6-5 to TRBJ2-1; 12 bases agree with TRBD2. Looked up from germline, CDR1 is MNHEY and CDR2 is SVGAGI. Trimming at V came to 8 bases and at J to 6 bases, leaving 8 bases not matched to a gene. The CDR3 covers 15 residues. The CDR3 DNA is TGTGCCAGCGGAACGACTAGCGGGAGTATCAATGAGCAGTTCTTC. Protein: CASGTTSGSINEQFF.

The CDR3 protein is CAISETSSYNSPLHF. Here the CDR3 DNA reads TGTGCCATCAGTGAAACCAGCTCCTATAATTCACCCCTCCACTTT. The chain couples TRBV10-3 to TRBJ1-6; D unclear. The CDR3 extends over 15 amino acids. Trimming took off 3 bases at V and 0 bases at J, with 6 bases between the two ends. Per the germline V gene, CDR1 is ENHRY and CDR2 is SYGVKD.

The J gene is TRBJ2-7, the V gene TRBV28; 8 bases fit TRBD2. Germline V gives CDR1 MDHEN, CDR2 SYDVKM. This CDR3 comprises 15 residues. V was pared by 2 bases and J by 2 bases, with 5 bases of the junction left unmatched. Here the CDR3 DNA reads TGTGCCAGCAGTTTAGAGCGGGAGACGACCTACGAGCAGTACTTC. Protein sequence: CASSLERETTYEQYF.

The J gene is TRBJ1-1, the V gene TRBV6-2 or TRBV6-3; weak D call: TRBD1 (6 bases). The V end lost 5 bases, the J end lost 8 bases, and 12 bases lay between the germline ends. The length of the CDR3 is 12 residues. The V gene's germline CDR1 is MNHEY and CDR2 SVGEGT. CDR3 region: CASSRYGTEAFF. For the CDR3, the DNA is TGTGCCAGCAGTAGATATGGGACAGAAGCTTTCTTT.

This clone was recorded a few times. This chain uses TRBV25-1 with TRBJ1-6; D is possibly TRBD1 (6 bases). This CDR3 region has 13 residues. Between the trimmed V and J ends, which lost 6 bases and 9 bases, there was a span of 12 bases. Germline V gene data show CDR1 as MGHDK and CDR2 as SYGVNS. The CDR3 is CASSRTAGSPLHF. CDR3 coding DNA: TGTGCCAGCAGCCGGACAGCTGGTTCACCCCTCCACTTT.

This chain connects TRBV6-5 to TRBJ1-4; D remains ambiguous. The germline CDR1 and CDR2 sequences are MNHEY and SVGAGI. Trimming cost V 5 bases and J 3 bases, with 10 bases left between them. CDR3 length: 14 residues. CDR3: CASSIGRANEKLFF. The CDR3 DNA is TGTGCCAGCAGTATAGGGCGGGCTAATGAAAAACTGTTTTTT.

CDR3 coding DNA: TGTGCCAGCAGCCAAAGTAACGCAGGGGCCTACGAGCAGTACTTC. It codes for CASSQSNAGAYEQYF. This chain connects TRBV3-1 (or the pseudogene TRBV3-2) to TRBJ2-7, with D perhaps matching TRBD1 (6 bases). This CDR3 is 15 amino acids long. The germline V gene encodes CDR1 LGHDT and CDR2 YNNKEL (reference sequence). The V and J ends lost 2 bases and 2 bases respectively, with 13 bases between them.

This clone was detected only once. The genes are TRBV7-7 and TRBJ1-2; D ambiguous. The CDR3 has 11 residues. Trimming left V 7 bases short and J 5 bases short, with 8 bases between. Germline loops: CDR1 SSHAT, CDR2 FNYEAQ (reference sequence). The CDR3 region has the DNA TGTGCCAGCAAGGGAGGGTATGGCTACACCTTC. Protein sequence: CASKGGYGYTF.

V is TRBV3-1 (or the pseudogene TRBV3-2) and J is TRBJ2-3; no definite D call. Trimming pared 0 bases from V and 4 bases from J, leaving 11 bases between. CDR3 length: 15 residues. Germline values: CDR1 LGHDT, CDR2 YNNKEL (reference sequence). Written as DNA, the CDR3 is TGTGCCAGCAGCCAAGAACAAGATTATGCAGATACGCAGTATTTT. Amino acids: CASSQEQDYADTQYF.

This chain links TRBV18 with TRBJ2-4; no definite D call. This CDR3 spans 15 amino acids. V lost 2 bases to trimming and J lost 0 bases, with 8 bases between them. Germline V lookup: CDR1 KGHSH, CDR2 LQKENI. The CDR3: CASSPGPVAKNIQYF. The CDR3 DNA sequence: TGTGCCAGCTCACCAGGGCCAGTAGCCAAAAACATTCAGTACTTC.

V is TRBV7-2 and J is TRBJ2-4; 8 bases are a match to TRBD2. From germline, CDR1 is SGHTA and CDR2 FQGNSA. The CDR3 covers 16 residues. After removal of 5 bases from V and 0 bases from J, the junction contained 6 bases not matched to a gene. CDR3: CASSRGLGLAKNIQYF. The CDR3 DNA follows: TGTGCCAGCAGCCGGGGACTAGGCCTAGCCAAAAACATTCAGTACTTC.

This sequence joins TRBV9 and TRBJ2-3; 8 bases match TRBD2. The CDR3 runs to 16 residues. Germline values: CDR1 SGDLS, CDR2 YYNGEE. Trimming removed 5 bases from V and 2 bases from J; junction bases left unmatched: 10. DNA for the CDR3: TGTGCCAGCAGTGCCCACGGGGGGGCGAACACAGATACGCAGTATTTT. This sequence encodes CASSAHGGANTDTQYF.

V gene TRBV3-1 (or the pseudogene TRBV3-2) combines with J gene TRBJ2-7; TRBD1 aligns across 8 bases. CDR1 LGHDT and CDR2 YNNKEL come from the germline V gene (reference sequence). The V and J ends lost 4 bases and 0 bases, in that order; junction bases with no gene match: 8. CDR3 length equals 16 residues. The CDR3 loop is CASSRQQGVSSYEQYF. DNA of the CDR3: TGTGCCAGCAGCCGACAACAGGGGGTAAGCTCCTACGAGCAGTACTTC.

The chain uses TRBV10-3 and TRBJ2-6, with a possible D match to TRBD1 (5 bases). The length of the CDR3 is 14 residues. From germline, CDR1 is ENHRY and CDR2 SYGVKD. The ends were cut back, 6 bases at V and 1 base at J, with 7 bases in the middle. The CDR3 protein is CAIRAGSGANVLTF. Here the CDR3 DNA reads TGTGCCATCAGAGCAGGGTCTGGGGCCAACGTCCTGACTTTC.